This TCR beta chain originates from a study of CD8+ T cells in alopecia areata. On the study more broadly: Patients received oral tofacitinib, 5 to 10 mg twice daily, for moderate-to-severe alopecia areata. Study-wide points: Scalp clonality, along with expanded CD8+ clones among the top 100, was significantly decreased by tofacitinib.

Germline V gene lookup returns CDR1 GTSNPN and CDR2 SVGIG (reference sequence). This CDR3 spans 16 amino acids. Extracted from the samples, RNA was reverse transcribed into cDNA to serve as the sequencing template. Here immunoSEQ multiplex PCR was the method, and the copy in TCRdb shows in-frame clones only, minus some. The top ten hold 4.5% to 6% of the sample, which has 130,000 or so clones, 60% to 65% seen once. The sample's treatment: oral pan-JAK inhibitor, 5-10 mg twice daily. In alopecia areata patients, both lesional scalp punch biopsies and peripheral blood were collected. Note on this clone: Its antigen is still unknown.

This chain joins TRBV30 and TRBJ2-5; 15 nucleotides align to TRBD2. This sample comprised CD4+ T cells sorted from blood, obtained at week 4, from a patient treated with tofacitinib. The receptor was derived from a human donor with alopecia areata. For the CDR3, the DNA is TGTAGTGCACAGGGACTAGCGGGAGGCCCAGGAGAGACCCAGTACTTC. Translating it yields CSAQGLAGGPGETQYF.